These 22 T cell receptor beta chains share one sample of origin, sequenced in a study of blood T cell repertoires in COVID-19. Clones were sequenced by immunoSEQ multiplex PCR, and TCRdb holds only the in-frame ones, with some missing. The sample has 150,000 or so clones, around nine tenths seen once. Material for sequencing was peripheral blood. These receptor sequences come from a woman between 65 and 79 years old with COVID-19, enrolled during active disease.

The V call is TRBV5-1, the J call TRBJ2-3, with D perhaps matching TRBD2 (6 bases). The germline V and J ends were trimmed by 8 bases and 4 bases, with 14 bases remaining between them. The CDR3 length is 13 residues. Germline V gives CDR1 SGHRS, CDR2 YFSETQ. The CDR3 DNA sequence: TGCGCCAGTCGAACGGAGGGCCCAGATACGCAGTATTTT. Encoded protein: CASRTEGPDTQYF. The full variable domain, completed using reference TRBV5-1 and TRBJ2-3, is KAGVTQTPRYLIKTRGQQVTLSCSPISGHRSVSWYQQTPGQGLQFLFEYFSETQRNKGNFPGRFSGRQFSNSRSEMNVSTLELGDSALYLCASRTEGPDTQYFGPGTRLTVL.

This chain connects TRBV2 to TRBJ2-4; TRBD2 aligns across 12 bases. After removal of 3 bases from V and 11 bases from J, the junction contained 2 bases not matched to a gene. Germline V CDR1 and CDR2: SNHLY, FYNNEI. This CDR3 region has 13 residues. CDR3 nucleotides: TGTGCCAGCAGTGATCTAGCGGGGGGGTTTCAGTACTTC. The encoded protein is CASSDLAGGFQYF.

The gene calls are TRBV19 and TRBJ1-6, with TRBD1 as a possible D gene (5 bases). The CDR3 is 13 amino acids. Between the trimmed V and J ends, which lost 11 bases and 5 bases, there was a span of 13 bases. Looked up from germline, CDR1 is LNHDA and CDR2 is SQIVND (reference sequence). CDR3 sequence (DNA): TGTGCCGGGGGGATTGGGGATAATTCACCCCTCCACTTT. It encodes CAGGIGDNSPLHF.

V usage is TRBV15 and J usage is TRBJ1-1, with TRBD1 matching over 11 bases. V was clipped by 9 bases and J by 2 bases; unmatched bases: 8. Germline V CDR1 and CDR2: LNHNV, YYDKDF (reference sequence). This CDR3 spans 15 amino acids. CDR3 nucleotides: TGTGCCACTTGTCAGGACAGGGGGCGAAACACTGAAGCTTTCTTT. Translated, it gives CATCQDRGRNTEAFF.

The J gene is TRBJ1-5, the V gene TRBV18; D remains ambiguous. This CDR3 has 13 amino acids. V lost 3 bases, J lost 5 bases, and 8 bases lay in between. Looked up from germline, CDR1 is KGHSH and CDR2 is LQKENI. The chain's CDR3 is CASSPTGDQPQHF. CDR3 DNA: TGTGCCAGCTCACCGACGGGAGATCAGCCCCAGCATTTT.

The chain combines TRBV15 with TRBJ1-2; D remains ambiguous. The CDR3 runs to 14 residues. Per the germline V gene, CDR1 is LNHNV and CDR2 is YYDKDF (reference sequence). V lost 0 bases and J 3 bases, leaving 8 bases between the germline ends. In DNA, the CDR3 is TGTGCCACCAGCAGAGATTTAACAGACTATGGCTACACCTTC. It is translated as CATSRDLTDYGYTF.

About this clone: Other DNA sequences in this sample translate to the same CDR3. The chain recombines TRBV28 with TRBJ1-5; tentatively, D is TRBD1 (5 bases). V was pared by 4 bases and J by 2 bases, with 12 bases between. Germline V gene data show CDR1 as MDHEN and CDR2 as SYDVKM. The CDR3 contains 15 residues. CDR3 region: CASSSGGDGNQPQHF. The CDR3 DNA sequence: TGTGCCAGCAGTTCCGGCGGGGACGGCAATCAGCCCCAGCATTTT.

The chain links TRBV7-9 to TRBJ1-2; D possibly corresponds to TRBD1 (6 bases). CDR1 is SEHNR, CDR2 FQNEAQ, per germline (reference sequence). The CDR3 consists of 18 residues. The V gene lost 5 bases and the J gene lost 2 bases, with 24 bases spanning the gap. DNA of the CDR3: TGTGCCAGCAGCACTCTCTCCCGGGACAATAACCTGAACTATGGCTACACCTTC. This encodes CASSTLSRDNNLNYGYTF. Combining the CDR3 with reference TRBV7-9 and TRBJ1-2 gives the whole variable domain DTGVSQNPRHKITKRGQNVTFRCDPISEHNRLYWYRQTLGQGPEFLTYFQNEAQLEKSRLLSDRFSAERPKGSFSTLEIQRTEQGDSAMYLCASSTLSRDNNLNYGYTFGSGTRLTVV.

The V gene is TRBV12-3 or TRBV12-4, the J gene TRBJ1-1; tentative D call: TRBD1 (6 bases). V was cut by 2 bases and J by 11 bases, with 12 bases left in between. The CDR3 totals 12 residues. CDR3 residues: CASSLWAGEAFF. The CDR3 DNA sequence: TGTGCCAGCAGTTTATGGGCAGGGGAGGCTTTCTTT.

CDR3 nucleotide sequence: TGTGCCAGCAGCCGACCCGGGACAGAGCCGACCGGGGAGCTGTTTTTT. It yields the protein CASSRPGTEPTGELFF. This chain uses TRBV7-9 with TRBJ2-2; 7 nucleotides match TRBD1. CDR3 length equals 16 residues. The V gene end was trimmed by 5 bases and the J gene end by 5 bases; junction bases not matched to a gene: 11. Germline CDR1 SEHNR, CDR2 FQNEAQ (reference sequence).

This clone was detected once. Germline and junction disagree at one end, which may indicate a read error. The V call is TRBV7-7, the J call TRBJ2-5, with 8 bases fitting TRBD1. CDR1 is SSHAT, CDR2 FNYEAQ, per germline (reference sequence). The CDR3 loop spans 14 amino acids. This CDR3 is CASSLGPGQDLRDF. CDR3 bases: TGTGCCAGCAGCTTAGGGCCGGGACAGGATTTGAGGGACTTC. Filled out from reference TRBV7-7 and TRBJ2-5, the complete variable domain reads GAGVSQSPRYKVTKRGQDVTLRCDPISSHATLYWYQQALGQGPEFLTYFNYEAQPDKSGLPSDRFSAERPEGSISTLTIQRTEQRDSAMYRCASSLGPGQDLRDFGPGTRLLVL.

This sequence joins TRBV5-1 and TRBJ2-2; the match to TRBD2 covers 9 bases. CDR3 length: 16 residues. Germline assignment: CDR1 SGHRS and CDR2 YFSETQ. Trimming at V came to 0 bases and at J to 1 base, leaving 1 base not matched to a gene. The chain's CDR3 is CASSLEAGGNTGELFF. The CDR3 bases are TGCGCCAGCAGCTTGGAAGCGGGGGGGAACACCGGGGAGCTGTTTTTT.

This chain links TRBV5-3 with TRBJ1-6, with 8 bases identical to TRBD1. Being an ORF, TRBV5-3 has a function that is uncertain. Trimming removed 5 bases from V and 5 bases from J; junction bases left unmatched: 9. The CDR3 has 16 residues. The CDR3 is CARSSGGKADNSPLHF. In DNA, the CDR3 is TGTGCCAGAAGTTCAGGGGGCAAGGCAGATAATTCACCCCTCCACTTT.

This CDR3 is CASSAVGSYNEQFF. The CDR3 DNA reads as TGTGCCAGCAGCGCGGTGGGCTCCTACAATGAGCAGTTCTTC. This sequence joins TRBV5-6 and TRBJ2-1; the D is unclear. The germline V gene has CDR1 SGHDT and CDR2 YYEEEE. Trimming removed 4 bases from V and 0 bases from J, with 8 bases in between. The CDR3 totals 14 residues.

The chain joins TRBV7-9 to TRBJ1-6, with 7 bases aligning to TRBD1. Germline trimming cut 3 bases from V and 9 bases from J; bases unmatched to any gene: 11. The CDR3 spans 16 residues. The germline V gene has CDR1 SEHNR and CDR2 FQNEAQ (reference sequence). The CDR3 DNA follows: TGTGCCAGCAGCTTCGAGCCGGGACAGAGAGTTTCACCCCTCCACTTT. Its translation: CASSFEPGQRVSPLHF. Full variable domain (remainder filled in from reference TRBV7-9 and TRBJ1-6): DTGVSQNPRHKITKRGQNVTFRCDPISEHNRLYWYRQTLGQGPEFLTYFQNEAQLEKSRLLSDRFSAERPKGSFSTLEIQRTEQGDSAMYLCASSFEPGQRVSPLHFGNGTRLTVT.

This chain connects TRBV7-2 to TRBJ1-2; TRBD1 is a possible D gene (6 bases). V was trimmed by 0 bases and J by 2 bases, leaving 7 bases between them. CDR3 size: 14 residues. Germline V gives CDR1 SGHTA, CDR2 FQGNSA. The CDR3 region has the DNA TGTGCCAGCAGCTTAGCAGGACAGAACTATGGCTACACCTTC. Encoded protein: CASSLAGQNYGYTF.

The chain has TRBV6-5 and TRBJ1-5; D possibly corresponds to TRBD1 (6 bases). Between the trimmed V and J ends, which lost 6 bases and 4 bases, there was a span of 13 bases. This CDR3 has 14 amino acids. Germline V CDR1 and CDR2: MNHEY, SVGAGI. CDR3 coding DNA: TGTGCCAGCAGAGACGGACAGTCGAATCAGCCCCAGCATTTT. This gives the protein CASRDGQSNQPQHF.

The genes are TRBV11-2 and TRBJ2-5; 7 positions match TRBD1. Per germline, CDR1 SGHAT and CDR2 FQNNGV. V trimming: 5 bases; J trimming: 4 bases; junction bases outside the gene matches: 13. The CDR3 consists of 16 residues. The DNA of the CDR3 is TGTGCCAGCAGCCCCCGATATAGGACAGGAGGAGAGACCCAGTACTTC. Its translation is CASSPRYRTGGETQYF.

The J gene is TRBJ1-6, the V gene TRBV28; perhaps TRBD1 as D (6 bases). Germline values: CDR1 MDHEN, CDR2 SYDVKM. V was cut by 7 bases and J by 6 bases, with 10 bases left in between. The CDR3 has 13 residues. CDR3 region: CASKTGRNSPLHF. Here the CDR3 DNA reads TGTGCCAGCAAAACAGGGCGTAATTCACCCCTCCACTTT.

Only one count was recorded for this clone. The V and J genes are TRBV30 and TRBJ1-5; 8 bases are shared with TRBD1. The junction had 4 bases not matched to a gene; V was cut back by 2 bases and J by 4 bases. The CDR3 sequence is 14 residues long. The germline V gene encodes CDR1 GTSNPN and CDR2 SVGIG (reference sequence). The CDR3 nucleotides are TGTGCCTGGAGTCCCGGGACAGGTAATCAGCCCCAGCATTTT. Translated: CAWSPGTGNQPQHF.

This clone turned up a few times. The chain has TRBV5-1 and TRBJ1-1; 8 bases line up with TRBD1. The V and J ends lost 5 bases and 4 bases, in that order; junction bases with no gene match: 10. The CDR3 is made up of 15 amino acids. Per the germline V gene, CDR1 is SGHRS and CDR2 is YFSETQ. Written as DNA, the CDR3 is TGCGCCAGCAGTCCAGGGGGCACACGGGTCACTGAAGCTTTCTTT. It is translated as CASSPGGTRVTEAFF.

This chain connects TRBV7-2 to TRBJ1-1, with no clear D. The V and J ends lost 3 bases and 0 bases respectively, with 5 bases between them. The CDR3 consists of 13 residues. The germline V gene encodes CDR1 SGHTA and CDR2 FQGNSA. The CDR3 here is CASSFSLNTEAFF. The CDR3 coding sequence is TGTGCCAGCAGCTTTTCTTTGAACACTGAAGCTTTCTTT. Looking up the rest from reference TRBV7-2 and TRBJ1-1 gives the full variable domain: GAGVSQSPSNKVTEKGKDVELRCDPISGHTALYWYRQSLGQGLEFLIYFQGNSAPDKSGLPSDRFSAERTGGSVSTLTIQRTQQEDSAVYLCASSFSLNTEAFFGQGTRLTVV.